This T cell receptor beta chain was obtained from a study of T cell repertoires in cytomegalovirus infection. Germline CDR1 reads MNHEY; CDR2 reads SMNVEV (reference sequence). The CDR3 extends over 16 amino acids. One entry per CDR3 protein, called by TCRdb with MiXCR from the reads. The table lists 700,000 to 850,000 distinct CDR3 sequences, less than 35% of them singletons. This clonotype has a handful of counts. Antigen unknown. An end of the junction does not agree with germline; a read error may underlie this. Sample: cultured CD8+ T cells from PBMCs, taken from culture after CMV antigen stimulation. This clonotype was obtained from a human donor in good health (CMV status not recorded). Some clones in this sample may be carry-over from other donors' samples. The V call is TRBV27, the J call TRBJ2-5, with no clear D. Here the CDR3 DNA reads TGTGCCAGCAGTTTAAACCCCCTTCTGGGTCAAGAGGCCCAGTACTTC. Amino acids: CASSLNPLLGQEAQYF.